A selection of T cell receptor beta chains follows, all from one sample in a study of blood T cell repertoires in COVID-19. The data were produced by immunoSEQ multiplex PCR, yet TCRdb's version contains in-frame clones alone and is incomplete. The table lists a few hundred thousand clones, 70% to 90% of them singletons. Source material: peripheral blood. Source of these receptors: a young man with active or convalescent COVID-19. CDR3s include the opening cysteine and the closing phenylalanine or tryptophan. The D gene is left open where the match is weak. Some rows mark clone size as missing; the rest say once, few, many or name a class of expanded clone.

TRBJ2-7,TRBV9,TRBD1,few,TGTGCCAGCAGCGTAACACTCCTCCCCGGGGACAGGGTCTACGAGCAGTACTTC,CASSVTLLPGDRVYEQYF
TRBJ2-5,TRBV9,TRBD1,once,TGTGCCAGCAGCGGACAGGGGTCGACCCAGTACTTC,CASSGQGSTQYF
TRBJ1-1,TRBV11-3,NA,NA,TGTGCCAGCAGCGCCAGGGATTCCCCCACTGAAGCTTTCTTT,CASSARDSPTEAFF
TRBJ2-1,TRBV5-5,NA,NA,TGTGCCAGCAGCTTGGTTCAGCGGACCCGAGGGAATGAGCAGTTCTTC,CASSLVQRTRGNEQFF
TRBJ2-1,TRBV7-2,TRBD1,NA,TGTGCCAGCAGCCCTCGGGACAGGGGCTACAATGAGCAGTTCTTC,CASSPRDRGYNEQFF
TRBJ2-5,TRBV9,TRBD2,NA,TGTGCCAGCAGCCAGGCGACTAGCGGGGAGAAAGAGACCCAGTACTTC,CASSQATSGEKETQYF
TRBJ2-7,TRBV4-1,TRBD1,NA,TGCGCCAGCAGCCAAGTCATGACAGGGGGACCCTACGAGCAGTACTTC,CASSQVMTGGPYEQYF
TRBJ2-3,TRBV4-2,NA,NA,TGTGCCAGCAGCTTGGACTTGAGCACAGATACGCAGTATTTT,CASSLDLSTDTQYF
TRBJ2-2,TRBV2,TRBD2,few,TGTGCCAGCAGTGAACTAGCGGGAGACCTGAACACCGGGGAGCTGTTTTTT,CASSELAGDLNTGELFF
TRBJ1-2,TRBV6-6,NA,NA,TGTGCCAGCAGTTACCCTTTGCCAGGCGTAAGCTATGGCTACACCTTC,CASSYPLPGVSYGYTF
TRBJ2-2,TRBV29-1,NA,NA,TGCAGCGTCTTTTTTACCGGGGAGCTGTTTTTT,CSVFFTGELFF
TRBJ2-7,TRBV6-1,NA,NA,TGTGCCAGCAGTAACCCTACTTACGAGCAGTACTTC,CASSNPTYEQYF
TRBJ2-2,TRBV5-4,NA,NA,TGTGCCAGCAGCTTCGGACAGACCACCGGGGAGCTGTTTTTT,CASSFGQTTGELFF
TRBJ2-7,TRBV11-2,NA,few,TGTGCCAGCAGCTTCGGGGACACAAACTACGAGCAGTACTTC,CASSFGDTNYEQYF
TRBJ2-3,TRBV3-1/TRBV3-2,TRBD2,NA,TGTGCCAGCAGCCAAGACGCGCGGGGGGTTCTCTCTCCCCTTCGCGACACAGATACGCAGTATTTT,CASSQDARGVLSPLRDTDTQYF
TRBJ1-3,TRBV4-2,NA,NA,TGTGCCAGCAGCCAAGATCCAGGGTCGCGGGGAAACACCATATATTTT,CASSQDPGSRGNTIYF
TRBJ1-4,TRBV14,NA,NA,TGTGCCAGCAGTCCGCGGGGCTTAAGTGAAAAACTGTTTTTT,CASSPRGLSEKLFF
TRBJ2-1,TRBV5-1,TRBD1,NA,TGCGCCAGCAGCTTGGTCTCGGGACAGGGCTATGAGCAGTTCTTC,CASSLVSGQGYEQFF
TRBJ2-6,TRBV5-4,NA,NA,TGTGCCAGCAGCATACACCTTTCTGGGGCCAACGTCCTGACTTTC,CASSIHLSGANVLTF
TRBJ1-1,TRBV13,TRBD1,NA,TGTGCCAGCAGCTTACAGGGGGCAGGGGAAACTGAAGCTTTCTTT,CASSLQGAGETEAFF
TRBJ1-1,TRBV12-3/TRBV12-4,NA,NA,TGTGCCAGCAGCCTCAGGAACACTGAAGCTTTCTTT,CASSLRNTEAFF
TRBJ1-3,TRBV27,TRBD1,NA,TGTGCCAGCAGATCACAGGGGCACTCTGGAAACACCATATATTTT,CASRSQGHSGNTIYF
TRBJ1-6,TRBV19,NA,NA,TGTGCCAGTAGCGGCGGTTGGAATTCACCCCTCCACTTT,CASSGGWNSPLHF
TRBJ2-5,TRBV3-1/TRBV3-2,TRBD2,NA,TGTGCCAGCAGCCAGGGGACTAGAGGAGAGACCCAGTACTTC,CASSQGTRGETQYF
TRBJ2-7,TRBV29-1,NA,NA,TGCAGCGTTGGTCAGAACTACGAGCAGTACTTC,CSVGQNYEQYF
TRBJ1-1,TRBV29-1,NA,NA,TGCAGCGTGGGACTCCGGGGGGCGAACACTGAAGCTTTCTTT,CSVGLRGANTEAFF
TRBJ1-6,TRBV6-5,NA,NA,TGTGCCAGCAGAAGATTTCCGACTCACGAGTCACCCCTCCACTTT,CASRRFPTHESPLHF
TRBJ1-1,TRBV5-6,NA,NA,TGTGCCAGCAGCTTGCTGTACTTGAACACTGAAGCTTTCTTT,CASSLLYLNTEAFF
TRBJ2-4,TRBV5-8,TRBD2,few,TGTGCCAGCAGCCGCCGATATGCGGGGGATAGCAGCATTCAGTACTTC,CASSRRYAGDSSIQYF
TRBJ1-1,TRBV15,TRBD1,NA,TGTGCCACCAGCAGAGATCGGGGACAGGCTAGCCCCCTGAACACTGAAGCTTTCTTT,CATSRDRGQASPLNTEAFF
TRBJ2-5,TRBV6-5,TRBD2,NA,TGTGCCAGCAGTTACTCTGTTAGCGGGGGGGCCGGGACCCAGTACTTC,CASSYSVSGGAGTQYF
TRBJ1-1,TRBV9,TRBD1,NA,TGTGCCAGCAGCGTCCAGGGGGTGAACACTGAAGCTTTCTTT,CASSVQGVNTEAFF
TRBJ1-1,TRBV5-1,NA,few,TGCGCCAGCAGCTTGGCCGCGGCGGCTGAAGCTTTCTTT,CASSLAAAAEAFF
TRBJ2-4,TRBV4-1,TRBD1,NA,TGCGCCAGCAGCCAAGGACAGGGGACCAAAAACATTCAGTACTTC,CASSQGQGTKNIQYF
TRBJ2-3,TRBV10-1,TRBD2,once,TGCGCCAGCAGTGACGGACTAGGCAGGGGCACAGATACGCAGTATTTT,CASSDGLGRGTDTQYF
TRBJ2-1,TRBV2,TRBD2,NA,TGTGCCAGCAGTGACCCCAGGACTAGCGGGGCCTTAAGGTTCTTC,CASSDPRTSGALRFF
TRBJ2-3,TRBV3-1/TRBV3-2,TRBD2,once,TGTGCCAGCATGACTAGCGGAAGCACAGATACGCAGTATTTT,CASMTSGSTDTQYF
TRBJ2-7,TRBV5-6,TRBD1,NA,TGTGCCAGCAGCGACGGGACAGGGGGCACGCAGTACTTC,CASSDGTGGTQYF